Described below is a single T cell receptor (beta chain) sequence and its context. Its antigen is undetermined. The data derive from a study of CD8+ T cells in alopecia areata. Treatment reported: oral pan-JAK inhibitor, 5-10 mg twice daily. As the sequencing template, cDNA was produced by extracting RNA and reverse transcribing it. The data were produced by immunoSEQ multiplex PCR, yet TCRdb's version contains in-frame clones alone and is incomplete. The sample records 190,000 or so clones, around 50% being singletons. Trimming at V came to 2 bases and at J to 6 bases, leaving 5 bases not matched to a gene. The V gene's germline CDR1 is GTSNPN and CDR2 SVGIG (reference sequence). The CDR3 sequence is 14 residues long. General study points: Affected scalp, especially in alopecia totalis/universalis, had a higher clonality than normal scalp did. Sequencing of scalp samples also includes resident alphabeta T cells from normal skin.

The chain couples TRBV30 to TRBJ2-1; the match to TRBD2 covers 9 bases. The specimen was CD8+ T cells sorted from blood, collected at week 24, from a patient treated with tofacitinib. The source of this sequence is a human donor with alopecia areata. The DNA of the CDR3 is TGTGCCTGGAGTCCTCCAGCGGGGGGCAATGAGCAGTTCTTC. Translating gives CAWSPPAGGNEQFF.